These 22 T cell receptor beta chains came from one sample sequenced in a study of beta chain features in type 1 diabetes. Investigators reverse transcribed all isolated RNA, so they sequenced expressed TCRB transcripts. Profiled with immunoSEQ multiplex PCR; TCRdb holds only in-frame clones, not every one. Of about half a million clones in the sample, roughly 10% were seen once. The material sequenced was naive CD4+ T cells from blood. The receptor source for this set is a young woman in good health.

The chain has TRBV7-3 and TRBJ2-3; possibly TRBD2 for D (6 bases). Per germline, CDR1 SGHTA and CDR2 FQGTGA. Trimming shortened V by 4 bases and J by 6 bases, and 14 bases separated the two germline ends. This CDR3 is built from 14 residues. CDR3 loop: CASSSPLSGDTQYF. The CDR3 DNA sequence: TGTGCCAGCAGCTCCCCTCTTAGCGGTGATACGCAGTATTTT.

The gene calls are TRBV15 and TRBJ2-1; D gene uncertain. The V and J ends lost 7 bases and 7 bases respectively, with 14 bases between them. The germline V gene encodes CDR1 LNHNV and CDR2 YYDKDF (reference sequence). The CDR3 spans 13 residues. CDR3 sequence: CATKRIAANEQFF. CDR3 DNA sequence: TGTGCCACCAAACGGATTGCGGCAAATGAGCAGTTCTTC.

Written as DNA, the CDR3 is TGTGCCAGCAGTTACCCCCCGGGACAGGGAACCAATGAGCAGTTCTTC. It encodes CASSYPPGQGTNEQFF. The chain uses TRBV6-5 and TRBJ2-1, with TRBD1 identical over 9 bases. Germline values: CDR1 MNHEY, CDR2 SVGAGI. J gave up 6 bases and V 2 bases, and 8 bases lay outside the gene matches. The CDR3 is 16 residues long.

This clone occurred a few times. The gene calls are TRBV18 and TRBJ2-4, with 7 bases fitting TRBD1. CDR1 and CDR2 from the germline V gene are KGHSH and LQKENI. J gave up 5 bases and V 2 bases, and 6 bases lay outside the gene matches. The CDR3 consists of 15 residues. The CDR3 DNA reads TGTGCCAGCTCACCAATGACAGGGAATGAAAACATTCAGTACTTC. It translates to CASSPMTGNENIQYF.

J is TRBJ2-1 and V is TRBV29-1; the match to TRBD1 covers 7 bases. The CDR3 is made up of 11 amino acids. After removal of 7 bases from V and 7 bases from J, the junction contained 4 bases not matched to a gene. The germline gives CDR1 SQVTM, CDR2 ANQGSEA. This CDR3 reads CSGYRGNEQFF. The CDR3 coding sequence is TGCAGCGGTTACAGGGGAAATGAGCAGTTCTTC.

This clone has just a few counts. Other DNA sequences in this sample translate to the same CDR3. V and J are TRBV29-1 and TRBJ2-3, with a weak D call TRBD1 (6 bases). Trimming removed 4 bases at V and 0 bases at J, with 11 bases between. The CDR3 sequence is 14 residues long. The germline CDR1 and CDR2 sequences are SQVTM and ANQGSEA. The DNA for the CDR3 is TGCAGCGTTGGGACAGCCTCTAGCACAGATACGCAGTATTTT. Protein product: CSVGTASSTDTQYF.

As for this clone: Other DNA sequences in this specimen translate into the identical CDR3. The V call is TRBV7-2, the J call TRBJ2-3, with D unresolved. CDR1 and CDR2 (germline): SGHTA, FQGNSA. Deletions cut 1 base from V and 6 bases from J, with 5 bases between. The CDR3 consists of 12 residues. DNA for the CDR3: TGTGCCAGCAGCTTAGGGGCGGATACGCAGTATTTT. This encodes CASSLGADTQYF.

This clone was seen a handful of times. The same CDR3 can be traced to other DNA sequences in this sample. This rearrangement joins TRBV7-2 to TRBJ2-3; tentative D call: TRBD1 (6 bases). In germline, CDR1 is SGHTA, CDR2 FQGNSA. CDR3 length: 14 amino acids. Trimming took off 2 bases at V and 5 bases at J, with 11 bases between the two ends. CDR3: CASSLNRVEDTQYF. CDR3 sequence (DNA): TGTGCCAGCAGCTTAAACAGGGTGGAAGATACGCAGTATTTT.

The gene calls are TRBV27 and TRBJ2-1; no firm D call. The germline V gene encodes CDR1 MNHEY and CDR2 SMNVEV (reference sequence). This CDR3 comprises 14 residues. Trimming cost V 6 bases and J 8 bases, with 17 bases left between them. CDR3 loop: CASRATGRKDEQFF. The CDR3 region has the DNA TGTGCCAGCAGGGCCACCGGACGGAAAGATGAGCAGTTCTTC.

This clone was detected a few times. CDR3 sequence: CASSPQWDTIYF. CDR3 bases: TGTGCCAGCAGTCCTCAGTGGGACACCATATATTTT. The chain uses TRBV28 and TRBJ1-3; D remains ambiguous. Looked up from germline, CDR1 is MDHEN and CDR2 is SYDVKM. The CDR3 loop spans 12 amino acids. V was cut by 5 bases and J by 8 bases, with 10 bases left in between.

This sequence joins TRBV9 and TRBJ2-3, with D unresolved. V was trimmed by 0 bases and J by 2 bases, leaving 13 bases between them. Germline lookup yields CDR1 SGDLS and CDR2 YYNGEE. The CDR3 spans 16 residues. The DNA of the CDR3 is TGTGCCAGCAGCGTAGTAGGCAGGAGAGCCACAGATACGCAGTATTTT. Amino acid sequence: CASSVVGRRATDTQYF.

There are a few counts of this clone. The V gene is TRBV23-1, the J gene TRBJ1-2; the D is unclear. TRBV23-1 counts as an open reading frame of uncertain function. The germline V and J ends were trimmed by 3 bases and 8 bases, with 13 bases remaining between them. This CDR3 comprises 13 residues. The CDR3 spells CASSQTDIGGYTF. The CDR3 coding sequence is TGCGCCAGCAGTCAGACGGATATAGGAGGCTACACCTTC.

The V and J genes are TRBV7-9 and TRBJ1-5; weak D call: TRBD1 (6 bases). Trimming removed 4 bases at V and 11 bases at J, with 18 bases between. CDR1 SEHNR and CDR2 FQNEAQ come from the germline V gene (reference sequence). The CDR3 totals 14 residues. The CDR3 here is CASSSTGLRQAQHF. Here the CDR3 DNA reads TGTGCCAGCAGCTCCACAGGGCTCCGCCAGGCCCAGCATTTT.

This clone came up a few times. The CDR3 coding sequence is TGTGCTAGTGGTTCGAGGGCCACCGGGGAGCTGTTTTTT. Protein product: CASGSRATGELFF. This sequence joins TRBV12-5 and TRBJ2-2; D might be TRBD2 (5 bases). Germline CDR1 reads LGHNT; CDR2 reads FRNRAP. The CDR3 consists of 13 residues. Trimming stripped 4 bases from V and 4 bases from J, with 7 bases between.

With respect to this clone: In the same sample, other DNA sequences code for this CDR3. This chain's CDR3 is CASSLSFSGVETQYF. The CDR3 nucleotides are TGTGCCAGCAGCTTATCTTTTAGCGGGGTAGAGACCCAGTACTTC. This chain connects TRBV7-2 to TRBJ2-5; TRBD2 matches 8 bases. Germline loops: CDR1 SGHTA, CDR2 FQGNSA. The CDR3 covers 15 residues. V lost 2 bases to trimming and J lost 4 bases; unmatched junction nucleotides: 6.

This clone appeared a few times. CDR3 bases: TGTGCCAGCAGACTAGGACAGGGATCAGATACGCAGTATTTT. It translates to CASRLGQGSDTQYF. The V and J genes are TRBV6-5 and TRBJ2-3; TRBD1 agrees at 8 bases. With V trimmed by 6 bases and J by 4 bases, 6 bases remained unmatched. The CDR3 covers 14 residues. Germline CDR1 is MNHEY and CDR2 is SVGAGI.

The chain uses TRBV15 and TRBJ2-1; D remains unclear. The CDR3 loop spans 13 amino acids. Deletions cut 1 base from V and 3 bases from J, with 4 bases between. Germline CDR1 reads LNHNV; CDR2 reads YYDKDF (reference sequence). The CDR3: CATSRGGYNEQFF. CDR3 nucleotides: TGTGCCACCAGCAGAGGTGGCTACAATGAGCAGTTCTTC.

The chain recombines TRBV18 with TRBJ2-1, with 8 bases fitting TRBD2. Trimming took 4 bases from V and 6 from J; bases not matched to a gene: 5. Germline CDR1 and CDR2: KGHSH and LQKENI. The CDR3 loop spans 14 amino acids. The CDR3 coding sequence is TGTGCCAGCTCACTTGGGACTAGGAGCAATGAGCAGTTCTTC. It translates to CASSLGTRSNEQFF.

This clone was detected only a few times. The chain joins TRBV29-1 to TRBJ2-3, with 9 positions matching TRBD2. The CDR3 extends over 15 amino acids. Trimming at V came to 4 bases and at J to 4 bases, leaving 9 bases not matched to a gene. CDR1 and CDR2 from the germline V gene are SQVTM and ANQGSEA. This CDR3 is CSVVLGLAIPDTQYF. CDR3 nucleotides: TGCAGCGTTGTTTTGGGACTAGCCATCCCAGATACGCAGTATTTT.

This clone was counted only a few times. The CDR3 reads CASSLGRSGANVLTF. The CDR3 DNA is TGTGCCAGCAGCTTAGGACGCTCTGGGGCCAACGTCCTGACTTTC. This chain connects TRBV11-2 to TRBJ2-6, with unresolved D. V gave up 1 base and J gave up 0 bases, with 4 bases separating them. Germline values: CDR1 SGHAT, CDR2 FQNNGV. The CDR3 runs 15 residues.

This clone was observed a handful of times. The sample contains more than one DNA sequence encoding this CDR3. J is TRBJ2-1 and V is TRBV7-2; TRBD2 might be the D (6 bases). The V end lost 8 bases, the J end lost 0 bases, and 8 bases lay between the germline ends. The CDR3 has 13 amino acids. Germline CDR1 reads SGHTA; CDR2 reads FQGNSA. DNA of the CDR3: TGTGCCAGCGGGGGGAGCTCCTACAATGAGCAGTTCTTC. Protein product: CASGGSSYNEQFF. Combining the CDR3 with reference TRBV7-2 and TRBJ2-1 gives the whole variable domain GAGVSQSPSNKVTEKGKDVELRCDPISGHTALYWYRQSLGQGLEFLIYFQGNSAPDKSGLPSDRFSAERTGGSVSTLTIQRTQQEDSAVYLCASGGSSYNEQFFGPGTRLTVL.

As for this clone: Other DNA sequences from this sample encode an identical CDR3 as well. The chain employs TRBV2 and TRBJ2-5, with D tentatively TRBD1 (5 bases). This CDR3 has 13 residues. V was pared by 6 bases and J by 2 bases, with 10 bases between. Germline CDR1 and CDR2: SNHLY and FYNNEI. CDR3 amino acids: CASRRDRQETQYF. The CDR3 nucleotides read TGTGCCAGCAGGAGAGACAGACAAGAGACCCAGTACTTC.